This entry describes one TCR beta chain. Antigen unknown. Samples came from healthy bone marrow donors. These donors counted as nominally healthy when sampled, but unrecorded immune exposures were likely. The data belong to a study of cytomegalovirus exposure and HLA in healthy donors. Use of 60 Vbeta and 13 Jbeta primers characterized the PCR. Sequenced by immunoSEQ multiplex PCR; TCRdb stores in-frame clones only, minus some. Of roughly 150,000 clones detected, less than 90% appear once; the ten largest clones hold almost 2.5%. Study results and caveats: Later on, an analysis tied 15,000 or so TCR beta sequences to HLA alleles at 0.05 false discovery rate.

The specimen was PBMCs. The sequence was obtained from a boy between 2 and 15 years old in good health and CMV-seronegative.

CDR3 protein: CAWRPLGQTNTEAFF. The CDR3 DNA reads TGTGCCTGGAGGCCTCTCGGACAGACGAACACTGAAGCTTTCTTT. The chain links TRBV30 to TRBJ1-1; possibly TRBD1 for D (6 bases). Germline CDR1 GTSNPN, CDR2 SVGIG (reference sequence). The CDR3 is 15 residues long. V was cut by 3 bases and J by 1 base, with 15 bases left in between.